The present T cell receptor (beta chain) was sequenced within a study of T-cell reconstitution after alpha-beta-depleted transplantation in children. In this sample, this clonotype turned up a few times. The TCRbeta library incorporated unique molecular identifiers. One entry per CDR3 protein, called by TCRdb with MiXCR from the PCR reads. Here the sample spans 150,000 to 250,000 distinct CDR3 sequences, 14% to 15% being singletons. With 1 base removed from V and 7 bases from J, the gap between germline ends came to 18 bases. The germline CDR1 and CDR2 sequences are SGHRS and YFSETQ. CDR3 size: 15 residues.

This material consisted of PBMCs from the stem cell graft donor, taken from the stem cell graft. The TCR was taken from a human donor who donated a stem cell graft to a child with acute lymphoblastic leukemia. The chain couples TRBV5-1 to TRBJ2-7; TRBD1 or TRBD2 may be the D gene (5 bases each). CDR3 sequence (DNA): TGCGCCAGCAGCTTGTTGCCGGGACGTTTCGGGGAGCAGTACTTC. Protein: CASSLLPGRFGEQYF.